A selection of T cell receptor beta chains follows, all from one sample in a study of blood T cell repertoires in COVID-19. The data were produced by immunoSEQ multiplex PCR, yet TCRdb's version contains in-frame clones alone and is incomplete. The sample consists of 300,000 to 400,000 clones, 87% of them appearing once. Sequencing was done on a sample of peripheral blood. Receptors originate from a man younger than 40 with COVID-19, enrolled during active disease. Each CDR3 is given with its conserved first and last residue. The D gene is left open where the match is weak. The listing skips clone size in some rows; elsewhere it reads once, few, many or a size class.

cdr3_length j_call clone_size d_call v_call cdr3_aa cdr3_nt
14 TRBJ1-2 NA NA TRBV19 CASSIKAVSYGYTF TGTGCCAGTAGTATTAAAGCGGTGAGCTATGGCTACACCTTC
14 TRBJ1-1 NA TRBD1 TRBV6-5 CASSYQGGASEAFF TGTGCCAGCAGTTACCAGGGGGGCGCGAGTGAAGCTTTCTTT
15 TRBJ2-7 NA TRBD2 TRBV3-1/TRBV3-2 CASSQGSGSQYEQYF TGTGCCAGCAGCCAGGGTAGCGGGAGCCAATACGAGCAGTACTTC
14 TRBJ2-1 NA NA TRBV24-1 CATSENQGHNEQFF TGTGCCACCAGTGAAAATCAGGGCCACAATGAGCAGTTCTTC
12 TRBJ1-4 NA NA TRBV6-5 CASSYGGEKLFF TGTGCCAGCAGTTACGGGGGGGAAAAACTGTTTTTT
11 TRBJ2-7 once NA TRBV6-2/TRBV6-3 CASSYRGEQYF TGTGCCAGCAGTTACAGGGGCGAGCAGTACTTC
15 TRBJ2-5 NA NA TRBV19 CASSTKPSPRGTQYF TGTGCCAGTAGTACCAAACCCTCCCCGCGGGGGACCCAGTACTTC
14 TRBJ2-3 NA NA TRBV4-1 CASSQGLASDTQYF TGCGCCAGCAGCCAAGGGCTAGCTTCAGATACGCAGTATTTT
12 TRBJ2-3 NA NA TRBV7-2 CASSPYTDTQYF TGTGCCAGCAGCCCCTACACAGATACGCAGTATTTT
16 TRBJ2-1 once TRBD2 TRBV5-1 CASSLQSGNYYNEQFF TGCGCCAGCAGCCTCCAGAGCGGGAATTACTACAATGAGCAGTTCTTC
13 TRBJ2-7 NA NA TRBV27 CASSLSGGYEQYF TGTGCCAGCAGTTTATCAGGGGGCTACGAGCAGTACTTC
14 TRBJ2-7 once TRBD2 TRBV2 CASLAGTISYEQYF TGTGCCAGCCTAGCGGGAACGATCTCCTACGAGCAGTACTTC
18 TRBJ2-1 few TRBD1 TRBV27 CASSLNSIGTGANNEQFF TGTGCCAGCAGTCTCAACTCTATCGGGACAGGGGCGAACAATGAGCAGTTCTTC
13 TRBJ1-6 once NA TRBV18 CASSPTGDSPLHF TGTGCCAGCTCACCGACAGGAGATTCACCCCTCCACTTT
16 TRBJ2-1 NA NA TRBV24-1 CATSGAAGSSYNEQFF TGTGCCACCAGTGGAGCGGCGGGGAGCTCCTACAATGAGCAGTTCTTC
16 TRBJ2-5 NA NA TRBV9 CASSVGTVQVQETQYF TGTGCCAGCAGCGTAGGAACCGTGCAGGTACAAGAGACCCAGTACTTC
15 TRBJ1-5 few NA TRBV3-1/TRBV3-2 CASSRQDGQNQPQHF TGTGCCAGCAGCCGTCAGGATGGACAGAATCAGCCCCAGCATTTT
15 TRBJ1-2 NA TRBD1 TRBV6-1 CASSTSTGGKYGYTF TGTGCCAGCAGTACCTCGACAGGGGGCAAGTATGGCTACACCTTC
13 TRBJ2-4 NA NA TRBV3-1/TRBV3-2 CASSRGGENIQYF TGTGCCAGCAGCCGAGGGGGGGAAAACATTCAGTACTTC
14 TRBJ1-1 NA TRBD1 TRBV18 CASSPGQGMAEAFF TGTGCCAGCTCACCCGGACAGGGAATGGCTGAAGCTTTCTTT
14 TRBJ2-5 NA NA TRBV19 CASSIAGTHATQYF TGTGCCAGTAGTATCGCCGGGACTCACGCTACCCAGTACTTC
16 TRBJ2-2 NA TRBD2 TRBV3-1/TRBV3-2 CASSHGLAGNTGELFF TGTGCCAGCAGCCACGGACTAGCGGGAAACACCGGGGAGCTGTTTTTT
15 TRBJ2-7 once TRBD2 TRBV7-3 CASSQTLAGGSEQYF TGTGCCAGCAGCCAGACCCTAGCGGGAGGTTCCGAGCAGTACTTC
17 TRBJ1-5 NA NA TRBV2 CASRLSTGRRSNQPQHF TGTGCCAGCAGGCTATCAACAGGAAGACGTAGCAATCAGCCCCAGCATTTT
15 TRBJ2-4 NA TRBD1 TRBV6-6 CASSYSSGQGNIQYF TGTGCCAGCAGTTACAGCTCGGGACAGGGAAACATTCAGTACTTC
16 TRBJ2-2 NA TRBD2 TRBV19 CASSPSSGSGTGELFF TGTGCCAGTAGTCCCTCTAGCGGGAGTGGGACCGGGGAGCTGTTTTTT
15 TRBJ2-7 few NA TRBV28 CASSTQGTLSYEQYF TGTGCCAGCAGTACCCAGGGGACCCTCTCCTACGAGCAGTACTTC
12 TRBJ2-5 NA NA TRBV29-1 CSVDEPPGTQYF TGCAGCGTTGACGAGCCCCCCGGGACCCAGTACTTC
15 TRBJ2-1 NA NA TRBV18 CASSPPGHQDGEQFF TGTGCCAGCTCGCCACCGGGCCACCAAGATGGTGAGCAGTTCTTC
18 TRBJ2-2 NA NA TRBV27 CASSLFLGGTANTGELFF TGTGCCAGCAGTTTATTTTTGGGGGGTACAGCGAACACCGGGGAGCTGTTTTTT
14 TRBJ1-5 NA TRBD1 TRBV7-2 CASSFDRGNQPQHF TGTGCCAGCAGCTTTGACAGGGGAAATCAGCCCCAGCATTTT
16 TRBJ1-2 NA TRBD1 TRBV6-1 CASSGRDRVIFDGYTF TGTGCCAGCAGTGGACGGGACAGGGTAATCTTTGACGGCTACACCTTC
18 TRBJ2-3 once TRBD1 TRBV11-2 CASSPIRSRRTGSDTQYF TGTGCCAGCAGCCCAATCCGTAGCCGACGGACAGGGTCAGATACGCAGTATTTT
18 TRBJ2-2 NA TRBD1 TRBV4-3 CASSQDLEGGANTGELFF TGCGCCAGCAGCCAAGATCTTGAAGGGGGCGCGAACACCGGGGAGCTGTTTTTT
13 TRBJ2-7 NA NA TRBV12-3/TRBV12-4 CASSLGQGYEQYF TGTGCCAGCAGTTTAGGGCAGGGCTACGAGCAGTACTTC
16 TRBJ2-2 NA TRBD1 TRBV7-9 CASSSRDRGRTGELFF TGTGCCAGCAGCTCCCGGGACAGGGGGCGGACCGGGGAGCTGTTTTTT
14 TRBJ2-1 NA TRBD2 TRBV7-3 CASSPSGGYNEQFF TGTGCCAGCAGTCCGAGCGGGGGGTACAATGAGCAGTTCTTC
16 TRBJ2-6 few NA TRBV4-3 CASSQDIASGANVLTF TGCGCCAGCAGCCAAGATATAGCCTCTGGGGCCAACGTCCTGACTTTC
11 TRBJ1-1 NA NA TRBV7-8 CASSLGSGAFF TGTGCCAGCAGCTTGGGCAGTGGGGCTTTCTTT
12 TRBJ1-6 NA NA TRBV28 CASSIPGSPLHF TGTGCCAGCAGTATCCCGGGTTCACCCCTCCACTTT
13 TRBJ2-4 few TRBD1 TRBV29-1 CSVLGQVENIQYF TGCAGCGTTTTGGGACAGGTGGAAAACATTCAGTACTTC
15 TRBJ2-5 NA TRBD2 TRBV15 CATSRVAGAVKTQYF TGTGCCACCAGCAGAGTTGCGGGAGCGGTAAAGACCCAGTACTTC
17 TRBJ2-3 NA TRBD2 TRBV5-4 CASSQGLAGTSTDTQYF TGTGCCAGCAGCCAGGGACTAGCGGGAACTAGCACAGATACGCAGTATTTT
14 TRBJ2-3 once NA TRBV27 CASISPGATDTQYF TGTGCCAGCATATCCCCAGGCGCGACAGATACGCAGTATTTT
16 TRBJ1-3 NA NA TRBV9 CASSVAAGEAGNTIYF TGTGCCAGCAGCGTAGCGGCGGGTGAGGCTGGAAACACCATATATTTT
15 TRBJ1-6 NA NA TRBV19 CASSMGQFQSSPLHF TGTGCCAGTAGTATGGGACAATTCCAGTCGTCACCCCTCCACTTT
15 TRBJ1-5 NA NA TRBV7-8 CASSSIQGGNQPQHF TGTGCCAGCAGCTCAATACAGGGCGGCAATCAGCCCCAGCATTTT
15 TRBJ1-2 NA TRBD1 TRBV7-2 CASSLGQGAGYGYTF TGTGCCAGCAGCTTGGGACAGGGGGCGGGCTATGGCTACACCTTC
12 TRBJ2-5 NA TRBD1 TRBV29-1 CSVRDSGETQYF TGCAGCGTTAGGGACAGTGGAGAGACCCAGTACTTC
17 TRBJ1-2 NA NA TRBV7-3 CASSSSAGAGFDYGYTF TGTGCCAGCAGCTCCTCGGCGGGGGCAGGGTTTGACTATGGCTACACCTTC
15 TRBJ1-2 NA NA TRBV14 CASSQGTAAGPGYTF TGTGCCAGCAGCCAAGGTACAGCCGCCGGTCCGGGCTACACCTTC
11 TRBJ1-1 NA NA TRBV29-1 CSVETGTAAFF TGCAGCGTTGAAACAGGCACTGCCGCTTTCTTT
11 TRBJ2-5 few NA TRBV25-1 CASSQEPTQYF TGTGCCAGCAGTCAAGAGCCGACCCAGTACTTC